This passage covers 17 T cell receptor beta chains from one sample sequenced in a study of cytomegalovirus exposure and HLA in healthy donors. Sequencing used immunoSEQ multiplex PCR; TCRdb keeps in-frame clones, though not all of them. This sample has approximately 120,000 clones; roughly 90% occur once, and the top ten carry roughly 2%. The sequenced material came from PBMCs. These TCRs come from a woman in her late teens or twenties in good health and CMV-seronegative.

The sample holds one count of this clone. The chain carries TRBV14 and TRBJ1-1; D remains unclear. The CDR3 sequence is 14 residues long. Germline V CDR1 and CDR2: SGHDN, FVKESK. V was shortened by 4 bases and J by 0 bases, with 9 bases between the two germline ends. The DNA for the CDR3 is TGTGCCAGCAGCCGACTCGTCGTGAACACTGAAGCTTTCTTT. Its translation is CASSRLVVNTEAFF. Full variable domain (missing parts from reference TRBV14 and TRBJ1-1): EAGVTQFPSHSVIEKGQTVTLRCDPISGHDNLYWYRRVMGKEIKFLLHFVKESKQDESGMPNNRFLAERTGGTYSTLKVQPAELEDSGVYFCASSRLVVNTEAFFGQGTRLTVV.

The V and J genes are TRBV4-2 and TRBJ2-2; TRBD1 is a possible D gene (6 bases). Germline CDR1 reads LGHNA; CDR2 reads YNFKEQ. The CDR3 consists of 17 residues. Trimming took 4 bases from V and 0 from J, leaving 15 bases between them. The CDR3 loop is CASSRRDISPNTGELFF. The CDR3 region has the DNA TGTGCCAGCAGCCGCCGGGACATTTCCCCGAACACCGGGGAGCTGTTTTTT.

This clone has a single count. The junction does not match germline at one end; this may be a read error. J is TRBJ1-5 and V is TRBV2, with 10 bases identical to TRBD1. Germline assignment: CDR1 SNHLY and CDR2 FYNNEI. This CDR3 region has 15 residues. The DNA for the CDR3 is TGTGCCAGCAGAGAAGACAGGGGGCGCAATCAGCCCCAGCATTTT. Translating gives CASREDRGRNQPQHF.

V usage is TRBV5-1 and J usage is TRBJ2-7; maybe TRBD1 (5 bases). Trimming pared 2 bases from V and 5 bases from J, leaving 17 bases between. CDR3 size: 15 residues. Germline V gene data show CDR1 as SGHRS and CDR2 as YFSETQ. The CDR3 DNA follows: TGCGCCAGCAGCTTCGCAGGGTATTTGTCGGACGAGCAGTACTTC. Residues: CASSFAGYLSDEQYF.

CDR3 sequence reads: CASSPAGDNSYEQYF. CDR3 DNA sequence: TGTGCCAGCAGCCCCGCCGGGGACAACTCCTACGAGCAGTACTTC. V gene TRBV2 combines with J gene TRBJ2-7; TRBD1 might be the D (6 bases). CDR1 SNHLY and CDR2 FYNNEI come from the germline V gene. V was pared by 6 bases and J by 0 bases, with 15 bases between. The CDR3 sequence is 15 residues long.

V gene TRBV5-1 combines with J gene TRBJ1-4; possible D gene TRBD1, 5 bases. CDR1 and CDR2 (germline): SGHRS, YFSETQ. The V and J ends lost 4 bases and 5 bases respectively, with 15 bases between them. The CDR3 contains 15 residues. The CDR3: CASSRPTGGNEKLFF. CDR3 DNA sequence: TGCGCCAGCAGCAGGCCGACGGGGGGAAATGAAAAACTGTTTTTT.

The chain links TRBV18 to TRBJ1-3; TRBD1 agrees at 9 bases. CDR1 and CDR2 from the germline V gene are KGHSH and LQKENI. Trimming at V came to 3 bases and at J to 4 bases, leaving 7 bases not matched to a gene. The CDR3 consists of 16 residues. Here the CDR3 reads CASSPVDRGQGNTIYF. The CDR3 DNA reads TGTGCCAGCTCACCCGTGGACAGGGGACAAGGAAACACCATATATTTT.

J is TRBJ1-1 and V is TRBV19; 9 nucleotides agree with TRBD1. Germline lookup yields CDR1 LNHDA and CDR2 SQIVND (reference sequence). The CDR3 is 15 residues long. With 4 bases clipped from V and 1 base from J, the junction kept 4 bases outside the gene matches. CDR3 nucleotides: TGTGCCAGTAGTAGATGGACAGGGGCGAACACTGAAGCTTTCTTT. This sequence encodes CASSRWTGANTEAFF.

This clone was seen a handful of times. The rearrangement links TRBV7-2 to TRBJ2-7; D is ambiguous. Trimming took 5 bases from V and 3 from J, leaving 5 bases between them. The CDR3 covers 11 residues. Germline V lookup: CDR1 SGHTA, CDR2 FQGNSA. The CDR3 sequence is CASSPLYEQYF. In DNA form, the CDR3 reads TGTGCCAGCAGCCCCCTCTACGAGCAGTACTTC.

V gene TRBV5-5 combines with J gene TRBJ2-7; D not certain. The CDR3 spans 12 residues. Germline values: CDR1 SGHKS, CDR2 YYEKEE (reference sequence). The ends were cut back, 0 bases at V and 7 bases at J, with 8 bases in the middle. CDR3 DNA sequence: TGTGCCAGCAGCTTGGGACTGCGGGAGCAGTACTTC. It is translated as CASSLGLREQYF.

The chain couples TRBV7-3 to TRBJ1-2, with 11 bases aligning to TRBD1. V was clipped by 10 bases and J by 5 bases; unmatched bases: 9. The CDR3 sequence is 14 residues long. Germline CDR1 and CDR2: SGHTA and FQGTGA. Written as DNA, the CDR3 is TGTGCCACCTACCGGGACAGGGGGTTTTATGGCTACACCTTC. It encodes CATYRDRGFYGYTF.

V gene TRBV7-9 combines with J gene TRBJ2-3; a weak D match, TRBD2 (5 bases). The CDR3 covers 17 residues. The V end lost 1 base, the J end lost 2 bases, and 16 bases lay between the germline ends. Germline values: CDR1 SEHNR, CDR2 FQNEAQ (reference sequence). In nucleotides, the CDR3 is TGTGCCAGCAGCTTAGGAGGGCGTGGACCGCCCACAGATACGCAGTATTTT. Translating it yields CASSLGGRGPPTDTQYF. Full variable domain (missing parts from reference TRBV7-9 and TRBJ2-3): DTGVSQNPRHKITKRGQNVTFRCDPISEHNRLYWYRQTLGQGPEFLTYFQNEAQLEKSRLLSDRFSAERPKGSFSTLEIQRTEQGDSAMYLCASSLGGRGPPTDTQYFGPGTRLTVL.

The chain carries TRBV13 and TRBJ2-1; D is possibly TRBD1 (6 bases). Deletions cut 0 bases from V and 8 bases from J, with 11 bases between. CDR3 length equals 14 residues. Germline V gives CDR1 PRHDT, CDR2 FYEKMQ (reference sequence). The CDR3 DNA reads as TGTGCCAGCAGCTTAGGACAGGGAGTCGATGAGCAGTTCTTC. It is translated as CASSLGQGVDEQFF. Combining the CDR3 with reference TRBV13 and TRBJ2-1 gives the whole variable domain AAGVIQSPRHLIKEKRETATLKCYPIPRHDTVYWYQQGPGQDPQFLISFYEKMQSDKGSIPDRFSAQQFSDYHSELNMSSLELGDSALYFCASSLGQGVDEQFFGPGTRLTVL.

As DNA, the CDR3 is TGTGCCAGCAGCTTAGACTTGGCGGCCGGGGAGCTGTTTTTT. Residues: CASSLDLAAGELFF. The chain employs TRBV11-3 and TRBJ2-2; D ambiguous. This CDR3 has 14 residues. Per germline, CDR1 SGHNT and CDR2 YENEEA. V was cut by 0 bases and J by 6 bases, with 8 bases left in between.

The chain combines TRBV27 with TRBJ1-5; 8 bases line up with TRBD1. Per the germline V gene, CDR1 is MNHEY and CDR2 is SMNVEV (reference sequence). Trimming removed 5 bases from V and 3 bases from J; junction bases left unmatched: 9. The CDR3 length is 16 residues. CDR3 DNA: TGTGCCAGCAGTGAAAGGACAGGGAGAGTCAATCAGCCCCAGCATTTT. Amino acids: CASSERTGRVNQPQHF.

The rearrangement links TRBV27 to TRBJ2-3, with 7 positions matching TRBD1. Germline V gene data show CDR1 as MNHEY and CDR2 as SMNVEV (reference sequence). The CDR3 extends over 14 amino acids. J lost 4 bases, V lost 0 bases, and 1 base had no gene match. The CDR3 spells CASSLSRGPDTQYF. CDR3 sequence (DNA): TGTGCCAGCAGTTTATCGAGGGGGCCAGATACGCAGTATTTT.

The J gene is TRBJ2-1, the V gene TRBV7-9; possible D gene TRBD2, 6 bases. The CDR3 consists of 16 residues. The germline V gene encodes CDR1 SEHNR and CDR2 FQNEAQ (reference sequence). The V gene lost 0 bases and the J gene lost 2 bases, with 11 bases spanning the gap. The CDR3: CASSLAHSGAYNEQFF. The CDR3 nucleotides are TGTGCCAGCAGCTTAGCGCACTCGGGGGCCTACAATGAGCAGTTCTTC.